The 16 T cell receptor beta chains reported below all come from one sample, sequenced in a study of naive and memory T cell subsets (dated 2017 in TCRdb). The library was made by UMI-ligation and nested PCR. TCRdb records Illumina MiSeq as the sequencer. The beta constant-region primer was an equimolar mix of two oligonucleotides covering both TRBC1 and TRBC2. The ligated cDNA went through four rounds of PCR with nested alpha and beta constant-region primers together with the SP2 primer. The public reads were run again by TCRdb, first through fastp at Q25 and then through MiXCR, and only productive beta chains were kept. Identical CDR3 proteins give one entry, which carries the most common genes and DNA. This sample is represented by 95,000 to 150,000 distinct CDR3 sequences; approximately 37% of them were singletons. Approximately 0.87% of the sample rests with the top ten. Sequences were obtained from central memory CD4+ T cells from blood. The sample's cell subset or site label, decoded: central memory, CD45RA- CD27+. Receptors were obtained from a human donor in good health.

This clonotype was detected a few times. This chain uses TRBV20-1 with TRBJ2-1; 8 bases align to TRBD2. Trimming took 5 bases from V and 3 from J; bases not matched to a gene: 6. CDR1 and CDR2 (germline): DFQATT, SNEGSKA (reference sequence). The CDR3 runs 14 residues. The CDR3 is CSALILADYNEQFF. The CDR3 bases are TGCAGTGCTCTAATACTAGCGGACTACAATGAGCAGTTCTTC.

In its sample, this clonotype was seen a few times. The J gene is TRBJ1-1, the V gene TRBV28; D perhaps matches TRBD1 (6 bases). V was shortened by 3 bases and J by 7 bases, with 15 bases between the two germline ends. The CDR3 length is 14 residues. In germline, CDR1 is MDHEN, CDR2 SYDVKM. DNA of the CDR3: TGTGCCAGCAGTTTTCCAACAGGGTGGAATGAAGCTTTCTTT. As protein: CASSFPTGWNEAFF. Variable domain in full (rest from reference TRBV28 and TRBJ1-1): DVKVTQSSRYLVKRTGEKVFLECVQDMDHENMFWYRQDPGLGLRLIYFSYDVKMKEKGDIPEGYSVSREKKERFSLILESASTNQTSMYLCASSFPTGWNEAFFGQGTRLTVV.

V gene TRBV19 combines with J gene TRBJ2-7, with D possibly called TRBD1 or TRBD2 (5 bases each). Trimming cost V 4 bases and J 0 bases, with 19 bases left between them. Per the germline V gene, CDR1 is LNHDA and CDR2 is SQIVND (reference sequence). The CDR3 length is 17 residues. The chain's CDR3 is CASSKAAGTSSSYEQYF. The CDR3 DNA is TGTGCCAGTAGTAAGGCCGCCGGGACGTCGAGCTCCTACGAGCAGTACTTC.

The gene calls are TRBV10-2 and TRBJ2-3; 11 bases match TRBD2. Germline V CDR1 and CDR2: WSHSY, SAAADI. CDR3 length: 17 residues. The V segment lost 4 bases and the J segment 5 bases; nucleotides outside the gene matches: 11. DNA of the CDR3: TGCGCCAGCAGTGCAACTAGCGGGAGTATGAGAAAAGATACGCAGTATTTT. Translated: CASSATSGSMRKDTQYF.

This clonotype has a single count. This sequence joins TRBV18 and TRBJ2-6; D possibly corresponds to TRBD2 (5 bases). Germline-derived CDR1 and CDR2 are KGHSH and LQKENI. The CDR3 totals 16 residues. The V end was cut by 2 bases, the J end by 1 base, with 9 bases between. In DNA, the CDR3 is TGTGCCAGCTCACCAGGAGTAGCGTCTGGGGCCAACGTCCTGACTTTC. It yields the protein CASSPGVASGANVLTF.

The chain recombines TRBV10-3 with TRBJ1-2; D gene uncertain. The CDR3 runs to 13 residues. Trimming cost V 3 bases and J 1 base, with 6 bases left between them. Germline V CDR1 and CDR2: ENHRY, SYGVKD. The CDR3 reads CAISDSDNYGYTF. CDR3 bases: TGTGCCATCAGTGACTCCGATAACTATGGCTACACCTTC.

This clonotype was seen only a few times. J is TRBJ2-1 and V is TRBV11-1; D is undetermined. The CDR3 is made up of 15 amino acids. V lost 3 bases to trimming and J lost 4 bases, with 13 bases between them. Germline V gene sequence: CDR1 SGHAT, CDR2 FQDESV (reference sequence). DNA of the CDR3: TGTGCCAGCAGCTTGCAAGCTTTGCCGTACAATGAGCAGTTCTTC. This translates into CASSLQALPYNEQFF.

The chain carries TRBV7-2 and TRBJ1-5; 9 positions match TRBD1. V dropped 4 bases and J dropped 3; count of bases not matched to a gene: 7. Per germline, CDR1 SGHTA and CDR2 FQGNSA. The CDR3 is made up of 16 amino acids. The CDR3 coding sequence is TGTGCCAGCAGCTCTACAGGGGGCTTCGTCAATCAGCCCCAGCATTTT. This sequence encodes CASSSTGGFVNQPQHF.

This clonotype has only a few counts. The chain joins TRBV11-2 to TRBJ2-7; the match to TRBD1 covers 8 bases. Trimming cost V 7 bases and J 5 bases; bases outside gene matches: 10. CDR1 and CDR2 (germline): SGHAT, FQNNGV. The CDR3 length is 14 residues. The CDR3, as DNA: TGTGCCAGCAACTCTCAGAACAGGGGGGACGAGCAGTACTTC. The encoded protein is CASNSQNRGDEQYF.

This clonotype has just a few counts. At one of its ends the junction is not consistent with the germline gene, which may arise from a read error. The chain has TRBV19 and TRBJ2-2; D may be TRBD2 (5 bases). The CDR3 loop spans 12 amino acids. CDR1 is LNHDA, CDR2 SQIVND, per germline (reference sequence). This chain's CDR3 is CASSIGTGETLF. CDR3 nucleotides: TGTGCCAGTAGTATAGGGACCGGGGAGACCCTTTTT.

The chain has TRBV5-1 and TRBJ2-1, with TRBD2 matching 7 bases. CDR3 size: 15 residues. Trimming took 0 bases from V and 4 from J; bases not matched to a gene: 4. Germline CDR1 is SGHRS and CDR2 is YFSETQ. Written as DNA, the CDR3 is TGCGCCAGCAGCTTGGGCGGGAGCCATTACAATGAGCAGTTCTTC. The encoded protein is CASSLGGSHYNEQFF.

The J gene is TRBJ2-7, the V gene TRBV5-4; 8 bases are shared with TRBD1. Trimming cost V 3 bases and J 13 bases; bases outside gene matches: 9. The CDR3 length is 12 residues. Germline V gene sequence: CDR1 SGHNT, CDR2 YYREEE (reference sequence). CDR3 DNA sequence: TGTGCCAGCAGCTATGACAGGGGTGTCGACTACTTC. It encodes CASSYDRGVDYF.

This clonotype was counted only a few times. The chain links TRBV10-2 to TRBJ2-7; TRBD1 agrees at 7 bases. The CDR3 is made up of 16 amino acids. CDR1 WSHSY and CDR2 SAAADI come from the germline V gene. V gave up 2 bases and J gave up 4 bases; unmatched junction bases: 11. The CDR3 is CASSEASSRGRYEQYF. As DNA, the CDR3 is TGCGCCAGCAGTGAGGCGTCGAGCAGGGGGAGATACGAGCAGTACTTC.

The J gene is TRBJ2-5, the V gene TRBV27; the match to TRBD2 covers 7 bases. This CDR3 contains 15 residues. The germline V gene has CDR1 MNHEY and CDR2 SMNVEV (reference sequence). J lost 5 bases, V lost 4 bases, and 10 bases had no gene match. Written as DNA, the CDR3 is TGTGCCAGCAGTTACATAGCGGGCGGGCATGAGACCCAGTACTTC. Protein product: CASSYIAGGHETQYF.

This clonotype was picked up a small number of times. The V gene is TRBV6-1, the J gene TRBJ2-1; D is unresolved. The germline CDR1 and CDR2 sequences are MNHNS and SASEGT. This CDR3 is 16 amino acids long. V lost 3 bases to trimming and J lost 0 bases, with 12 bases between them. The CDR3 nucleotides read TGTGCCAGCAGTGACGGTAGGCTCCTCTCCTACAATGAGCAGTTCTTC. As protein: CASSDGRLLSYNEQFF.

The CDR3 bases are TGTGCCAGCAGAACCGGGGGTTCCTACAATGAGCAGTTCTTC. This translates into CASRTGGSYNEQFF. The rearrangement links TRBV27 to TRBJ2-1; weak D call: TRBD2 (6 bases). In germline, CDR1 is MNHEY, CDR2 SMNVEV (reference sequence). Trimming cost V 6 bases and J 1 base, with 10 bases left between them. The CDR3 is made up of 14 amino acids.